The sequence of this TCR beta chain was determined in a study of T cell responses to AZD1222 COVID-19 vaccine. Study conclusions and caveats: Of spike-specific TCRs, nearly half reportedly target regions left unmutated in variants. Without day 14 samples, only post-peak T cell repertoires were studied. CD4 TCRs associated with vaccination spanned spike, dominating at 160-218 and 743-854.

Repertoires were generated with immunoSEQ multiplex PCR, while TCRdb's copy carries only in-frame clones and drops some. The sample shows 90,000 to 120,000 clones, 92% of them seen only once. Concerning this clone itself: Its antigen is unknown.

CDR1 is MNHNS and CDR2 is SASEGT in the germline V gene. The CDR3 totals 13 residues. The V and J ends lost 2 bases and 7 bases respectively, with 9 bases between them. The sequence was obtained from an adult who received the AZD1222 COVID-19 vaccine. This specimen was peripheral blood, taken 28 days after the second AZD1222 dose. V usage is TRBV6-1 and J usage is TRBJ1-5; D unclear. This CDR3 reads CASSESVSQPQHF. The CDR3 region has the DNA TGTGCCAGCAGTGAATCGGTAAGCCAGCCCCAGCATTTT.